Following are 13 T cell receptor beta chains from one sample sequenced in a study of response to subunit inactivated influenza vaccine. From the RT-PCR reads, TCRdb called clonotypes with MiXCR, one entry per CDR3 protein. The sample lists over 400,000 distinct CDR3 sequences, over 10% seen once, with approximately 14% in the top ten. The sample was PBMCs from blood, taken around seven weeks after vaccination. Every receptor here comes from a man in his forties or fifties who received an inactivated influenza vaccine.

This rearrangement joins TRBV5-1 to TRBJ1-3; no definite D call. CDR3 size: 15 residues. Germline V gene lookup returns CDR1 SGHRS and CDR2 YFSETQ. The germline V and J ends were trimmed by 0 bases and 0 bases, with 7 bases remaining between them. CDR3 nucleotides: TGCGCCAGCAGCTTGGCTGGGGTCTCTGGAAACACCATATATTTT. Translating gives CASSLAGVSGNTIYF.

The J gene is TRBJ1-1, the V gene TRBV7-9, with TRBD1 matching over 7 bases. J gave up 5 bases and V 6 bases, and 9 bases lay outside the gene matches. This CDR3 comprises 14 residues. From germline, CDR1 is SEHNR and CDR2 FQNEAQ (reference sequence). The CDR3 is CASRRDSWITEAFF. CDR3 DNA sequence: TGTGCCAGCAGAAGGGACAGCTGGATAACTGAAGCTTTCTTT.

Ten or more counts support this clonotype. The V gene is TRBV10-2, the J gene TRBJ2-7; either TRBD1 or TRBD2 may supply D (5 bases each). V was pared by 8 bases and J by 3 bases, with 11 bases between. Per the germline V gene, CDR1 is WSHSY and CDR2 is SAAADI. CDR3 length: 12 residues. The DNA of the CDR3 is TGCGCCAGCGGGGACGGTTTCTACGAGCAGTACTTC. It translates to CASGDGFYEQYF.

This clonotype occurred many times. The chain combines TRBV20-1 with TRBJ2-4; D is uncertain. The V end lost 5 bases, the J end lost 5 bases, and 7 bases lay between the germline ends. Germline V CDR1 and CDR2: DFQATT, SNEGSKA (reference sequence). This CDR3 comprises 11 residues. DNA for the CDR3: TGCAGTGCTTCTCGGGAAAACATTCAGTACTTC. The encoded protein is CSASRENIQYF.

This rearrangement joins TRBV6-2 or TRBV6-3 to TRBJ2-3; the D is unclear. The CDR3 has 11 amino acids. Per the germline V gene, CDR1 is MNHEY and CDR2 is SVGEGT. Between the trimmed V and J ends, which lost 7 bases and 4 bases, there was a span of 6 bases. CDR3 sequence reads: CASTHSDTQYF. The CDR3 DNA is TGTGCCAGCACCCACTCAGATACGCAGTATTTT.

This clonotype was picked up a small number of times. The rearrangement links TRBV6-5 to TRBJ2-2; D may match TRBD1 or TRBD2 (5 bases each). Germline V gives CDR1 MNHEY, CDR2 SVGAGI. The germline V and J ends were trimmed by 0 bases and 8 bases, with 16 bases remaining between them. CDR3 size: 16 residues. The CDR3 DNA follows: TGTGCCAGCAGTTACTCGGATCCCAGGGAGCAAGGGGAGCTGTTTTTT. Its protein product is CASSYSDPREQGELFF.

Note on this clonotype: This sequence may be a read error, since a much larger clone differs from it by one base. This chain links TRBV5-1 with TRBJ2-7; 7 nucleotides align to TRBD1. From germline, CDR1 is SGHRS and CDR2 YFSETQ. This CDR3 is built from 15 residues. V was pared by 4 bases and J by 5 bases, with 12 bases of the junction left unmatched. The CDR3 region has the DNA TGCGCCAGCAGCGTCGGGACAGAAATCTACCACGAGCAGTACTTC. This gives the protein CASSVGTEIYHEQYF.

This clonotype was observed a few times. The chain employs TRBV5-1 and TRBJ1-2, with D unresolved. The CDR3 consists of 15 residues. V was shortened by 5 bases and J by 2 bases, with 16 bases between the two germline ends. The germline V gene has CDR1 SGHRS and CDR2 YFSETQ. The CDR3 here is CASREFPVANYGYTF. The CDR3 DNA reads TGCGCCAGCAGGGAATTCCCGGTGGCGAACTATGGCTACACCTTC.

This chain links TRBV12-3 or TRBV12-4 with TRBJ2-5, with unresolved D. V was clipped by 5 bases and J by 5 bases, with 15 bases between them. The CDR3 has 14 amino acids. The CDR3 DNA sequence: TGTGCCAGCAGTACTACAACGATTGGGGAGACCCAGTACTTC. Its translation is CASSTTTIGETQYF.

This chain connects TRBV7-9 to TRBJ1-4; TRBD1 might be the D (5 bases). Germline-derived CDR1 and CDR2 are SEHNR and FQNEAQ (reference sequence). The CDR3 loop spans 15 amino acids. With 5 bases removed from V and 7 bases from J, the gap between germline ends came to 17 bases. The CDR3 sequence: CASSDTRVRAEKLFF. CDR3 nucleotides: TGTGCCAGCAGCGATACCAGGGTCCGTGCTGAAAAACTGTTTTTT.

The chain uses TRBV4-3 and TRBJ2-3; 8 bases agree with TRBD1. CDR1 and CDR2 (germline): LGHNA, YSLEER. J was trimmed by 5 bases and V by 4 bases; bases with no gene match: 8. The CDR3 consists of 15 residues. The CDR3 reads CASSLSDRVRDTQYF. CDR3 DNA: TGCGCCAGCAGCCTTTCGGACAGGGTCAGAGATACGCAGTATTTT.

The chain carries TRBV4-2 and TRBJ1-1; D remains ambiguous. Deletions cut 0 bases from V and 4 bases from J, with 9 bases between. The CDR3 totals 14 residues. Germline V gives CDR1 LGHNA, CDR2 YNFKEQ. CDR3 in amino acids: CASSQDREGTEAFF. CDR3 nucleotides: TGTGCCAGCAGCCAAGATCGCGAGGGCACTGAAGCTTTCTTT.

V is TRBV20-1 and J is TRBJ2-1; 12 nucleotides line up with TRBD2. The CDR3 contains 14 residues. Per germline, CDR1 DFQATT and CDR2 SNEGSKA (reference sequence). The V and J ends lost 6 bases and 3 bases, in that order; junction bases with no gene match: 3. CDR3 sequence: CSARTSGIYNEQFF. In DNA form, the CDR3 reads TGCAGTGCCCGGACTAGCGGGATCTACAATGAGCAGTTCTTC.